The clone carrying this T cell receptor (beta chain) was picked up one time. Its antigen is not identified. It was second doses at about 4 or about 12 weeks that were pooled. Libraries were prepared by immunoSEQ multiplex PCR; TCRdb keeps only in-frame clonotypes and omits some of them. The sample yields 110,000 to 150,000 clones, roughly 91% seen once. These data belong to a study of T cell responses to AZD1222 COVID-19 vaccine. General study findings and limits: The study reported that nearly half of spike-specific TCRs target unmutated variant regions. Only after the peak T cell response were repertoires sampled.

The receptor's source is an adult who received the AZD1222 COVID-19 vaccine. The sample consisted of peripheral blood, taken 28 days after the second AZD1222 dose.

CDR3 sequence reads: CASNDQGSGYTF. The CDR3 DNA is TGTGCCAGCAATGACCAAGGGTCTGGCTACACCTTC. The gene calls are TRBV28 and TRBJ1-2; unclear D gene. Trimming left V 7 bases short and J 7 bases short, with 13 bases between. The germline CDR1 and CDR2 sequences are MDHEN and SYDVKM. The CDR3 loop spans 12 amino acids.